This is a list of T cell receptor beta chains from one sample in a study of T cell repertoires in cytomegalovirus infection. MiXCR, applied by TCRdb to the reads, yields one record per CDR3 protein. The sample has tens of thousands of distinct CDR3 sequences, under 55% seen once. These receptors lack a known antigen. The sequencing here drew on CD8+ T cells from cultured PBMCs, taken from culture after CMV antigen stimulation. These receptors were taken from a human donor in good health (CMV status not recorded). Some clones in this sample may be carry-over from other donors' samples. Each CDR3 is given with its conserved first and last residue. Fields, in order: CDR3 protein, V gene, D gene, J gene. The D gene is left open where the match is weak.

CASSEGGDEQYF	TRBV6-1	.	TRBJ2-7
CASSLRDRANYGYTF	TRBV6-5	TRBD1	TRBJ1-2
CASSLWQGAHTAGDQPQHF	TRBV28	TRBD1	TRBJ1-5
CATKGDRLASYNEQFF	TRBV28	.	TRBJ2-1
CATSDPDRTQETQYF	TRBV24-1	.	TRBJ2-5
CASSLYRDRSYEQYF	TRBV11-2	.	TRBJ2-7
CASSLGDRAQETQYF	TRBV11-2	TRBD1	TRBJ2-5
CASIRGKNTGELFF	TRBV19	.	TRBJ2-2
CASSFSLGQERNEKLFF	TRBV12-3/TRBV12-4	TRBD1	TRBJ1-4
CASTPQISAGEQYF	TRBV6-1	.	TRBJ2-7
CASSWAQGEGSPLHF	TRBV12-3/TRBV12-4	TRBD1	TRBJ1-6